This T cell receptor (beta chain) comes out of a study of blood T cell repertoires in COVID-19. Overall study: Samples came from the United States, Italy and Spain, spanning acute and convalescent COVID-19.

The method was immunoSEQ multiplex PCR; TCRdb's version includes in-frame clones alone and lacks a portion of them. The repertoire has approximately 73,000 clones, approximately 89% of them found once; the top ten carry around 1.9%. Looked up from germline, CDR1 is SGHKS and CDR2 is YYEKEE (reference sequence). The ends were cut back, 0 bases at V and 4 bases at J, with 9 bases in the middle. The CDR3 loop spans 14 amino acids. This clonotype originated in an older woman with acute or convalescent COVID-19. The chain links TRBV5-5 to TRBJ2-3; possibly TRBD2 for D (5 bases). Material for sequencing was peripheral blood. Written as DNA, the CDR3 is TGTGCCAGCAGCTTGGGCCGGGGTTCAGATACGCAGTATTTT. Translating gives CASSLGRGSDTQYF. The variable domain in full, completed from reference TRBV5-5 and TRBJ2-3, reads DAGVTQSPTHLIKTRGQQVTLRCSPISGHKSVSWYQQVLGQGPQFIFQYYEKEERGRGNFPDRFSARQFPNYSSELNVNALLLGDSALYLCASSLGRGSDTQYFGPGTRLTVL.